Listed below are T cell receptor beta chains from one sample, sequenced in a study of cytomegalovirus exposure and HLA in healthy donors. Here immunoSEQ multiplex PCR was the method, and the copy in TCRdb shows in-frame clones only, minus some. Among roughly 200,000 clones listed, roughly 86% were seen once. Sequencing was done on a sample of PBMCs. These receptors originate from a man aged 30 to 39 in good health and CMV-seropositive. The CDR3 runs from the conserved cysteine through the conserved F or W. D genes are given only for firm matches. A row's size may be missing; if present it is once, few, many or a size class.

NA	TRBD1	TRBJ1-1	TRBV5-1	TGCGCCAGCAGCGGCGCCGGGAGGGGCCCCAGGGGGCTTGGAATGAACACTGAAGCTTTCTTT	CASSGAGRGPRGLGMNTEAFF
NA	NA	TRBJ2-7	TRBV9	TGTGCCAGCAGCCCTGAGGGGGTCAGGGGCGAGCAGTACTTC	CASSPEGVRGEQYF
NA	NA	TRBJ2-2	TRBV29-1	TGCAGCGGGATAGTGAACACCGGGGAGCTGTTTTTT	CSGIVNTGELFF
NA	TRBD1	TRBJ1-2	TRBV11-3	TGTGCCAGCAGCTCCGGCAGGGGGATCTATGGCTACACCTTC	CASSSGRGIYGYTF
once	NA	TRBJ2-2	TRBV5-4	TGTGCCAGCAGCTCGTCATTGACTAGTTCGATTCGCACCGGGGAGCTGTTTTTT	CASSSSLTSSIRTGELFF
NA	TRBD1	TRBJ2-6	TRBV7-6	TGTGCCAGCAGTCTTAGCCGGGACAGGGGGTTGTCGGGGGCCAACGTCCTGACTTTC	CASSLSRDRGLSGANVLTF
NA	TRBD2	TRBJ2-7	TRBV29-1	TGCAGCGTTGACGAAGCGGGAGATTTTGCCGGGGGAGAGCAGTACTTC	CSVDEAGDFAGGEQYF
NA	NA	TRBJ2-5	TRBV6-6	TGTGCCAGCAGTTACTTGACAGCCCCCGGGGAGACCCAGTACTTC	CASSYLTAPGETQYF
NA	NA	TRBJ1-2	TRBV11-3	TGTGCCAGCAGCGACTACAGGGATAGCCCCTATGGCTACACCTTC	CASSDYRDSPYGYTF
NA	NA	TRBJ2-1	TRBV11-1	TGTGCCAGCACCACTGCAGGGACGGGACTCAATGAGCAGTTCTTC	CASTTAGTGLNEQFF
NA	NA	TRBJ2-4	TRBV18	TGTGCCAGCTCCCCCGAAAGAGCGGTAGGGGGCATTCAGTACTTC	CASSPERAVGGIQYF
NA	NA	TRBJ2-1	TRBV7-3	TGTGCCAGCAGCTTATCGGGGAATGAGCAGTTCTTC	CASSLSGNEQFF
NA	NA	TRBJ2-2	TRBV9	TGTGCCAGCAGCGTAGGGACAGTGAACACCGGGGAGCTGTTTTTT	CASSVGTVNTGELFF
NA	NA	TRBJ2-7	TRBV19	TGTGCCAGTAGTATCCCCCTCCTCGGCGAGCAGTACTTC	CASSIPLLGEQYF
NA	TRBD2	TRBJ2-3	TRBV7-2	TGTGCCAGCAGTCCACGTACGACTAGCGGGGGGGCAATAGATACGCAGTATTTT	CASSPRTTSGGAIDTQYF
NA	NA	TRBJ2-7	TRBV28	TGTGCCAGCAGTTTATCCTACTACGAGCAGTACTTC	CASSLSYYEQYF
NA	NA	TRBJ1-4	TRBV9	TGTGCCAGCAGCGTAGGTCACAGGACTAATGAAAAACTGTTTTTT	CASSVGHRTNEKLFF
NA	NA	TRBJ2-5	TRBV9	TGTGCCAGCAGATTGGGATCGGGACCGACGGAGACCCAGTACTTC	CASRLGSGPTETQYF
NA	NA	TRBJ2-7	TRBV6-1	TGTGCCAGCAGTGGGACCTACGAGCAGTACTTC	CASSGTYEQYF